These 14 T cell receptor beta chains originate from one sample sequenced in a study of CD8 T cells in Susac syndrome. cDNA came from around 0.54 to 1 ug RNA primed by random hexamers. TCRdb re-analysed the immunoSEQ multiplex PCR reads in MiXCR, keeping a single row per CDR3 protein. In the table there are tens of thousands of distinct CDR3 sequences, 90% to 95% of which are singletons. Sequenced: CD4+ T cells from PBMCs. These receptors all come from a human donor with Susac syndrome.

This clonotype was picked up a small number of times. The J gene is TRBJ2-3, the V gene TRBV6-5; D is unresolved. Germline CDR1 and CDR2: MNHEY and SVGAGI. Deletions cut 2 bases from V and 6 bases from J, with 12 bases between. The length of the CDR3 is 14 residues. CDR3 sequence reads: CASSYPSVGDTQYF. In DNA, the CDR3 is TGTGCCAGCAGTTACCCTAGTGTGGGGGATACGCAGTATTTT.

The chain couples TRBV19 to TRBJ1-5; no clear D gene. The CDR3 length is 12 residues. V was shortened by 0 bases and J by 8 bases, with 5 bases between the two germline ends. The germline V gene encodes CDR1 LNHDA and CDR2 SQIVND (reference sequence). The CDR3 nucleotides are TGTGCCAGTAGTATAGAGGGTAAGCCCCAGCATTTT. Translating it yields CASSIEGKPQHF.

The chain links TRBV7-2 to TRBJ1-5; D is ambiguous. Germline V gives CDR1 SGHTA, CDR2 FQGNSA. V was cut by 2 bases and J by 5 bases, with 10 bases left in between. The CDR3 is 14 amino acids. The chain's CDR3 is CASSLTGGHQPQHF. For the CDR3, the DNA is TGTGCCAGCAGCTTAACCGGAGGGCATCAGCCCCAGCATTTT.

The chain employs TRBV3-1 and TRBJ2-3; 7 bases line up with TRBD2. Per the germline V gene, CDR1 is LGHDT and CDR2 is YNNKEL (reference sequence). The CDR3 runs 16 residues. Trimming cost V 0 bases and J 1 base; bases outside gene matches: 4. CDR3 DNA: TGTGCCAGCAGCCAAGATCTGGCGGGGGGCACAGATACGCAGTATTTT. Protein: CASSQDLAGGTDTQYF.

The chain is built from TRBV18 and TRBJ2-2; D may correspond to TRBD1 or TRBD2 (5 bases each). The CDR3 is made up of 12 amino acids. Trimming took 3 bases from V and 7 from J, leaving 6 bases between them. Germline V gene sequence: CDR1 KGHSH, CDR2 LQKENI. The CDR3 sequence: CASSPRGGELFF. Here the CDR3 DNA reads TGTGCCAGCTCACCGAGGGGCGGGGAGCTGTTTTTT. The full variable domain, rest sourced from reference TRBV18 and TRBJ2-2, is NAGVMQNPRHLVRRRGQEARLRCSPMKGHSHVYWYRQLPEEGLKFMVYLQKENIIDESGMPKERFSAEFPKEGPSILRIQQVVRGDSAAYFCASSPRGGELFFGEGSRLTVL.

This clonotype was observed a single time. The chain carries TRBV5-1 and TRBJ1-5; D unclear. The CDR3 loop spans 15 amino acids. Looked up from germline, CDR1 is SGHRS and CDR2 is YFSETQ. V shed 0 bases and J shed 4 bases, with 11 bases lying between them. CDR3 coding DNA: TGCGCCAGCAGCTTGGGGTTAGCGGGGAATCAGCCCCAGCATTTT. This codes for CASSLGLAGNQPQHF. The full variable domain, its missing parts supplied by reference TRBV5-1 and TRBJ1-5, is KAGVTQTPRYLIKTRGQQVTLSCSPISGHRSVSWYQQTPGQGLQFLFEYFSETQRNKGNFPGRFSGRQFSNSRSEMNVSTLELGDSALYLCASSLGLAGNQPQHFGDGTRLSIL.

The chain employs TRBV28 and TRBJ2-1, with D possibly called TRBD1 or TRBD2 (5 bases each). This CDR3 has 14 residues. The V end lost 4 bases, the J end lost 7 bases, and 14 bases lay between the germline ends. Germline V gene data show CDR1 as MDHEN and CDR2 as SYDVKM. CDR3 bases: TGTGCCAGCAGTTCCGCCCGGTGGGGGAATGAGCAGTTCTTC. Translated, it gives CASSSARWGNEQFF.

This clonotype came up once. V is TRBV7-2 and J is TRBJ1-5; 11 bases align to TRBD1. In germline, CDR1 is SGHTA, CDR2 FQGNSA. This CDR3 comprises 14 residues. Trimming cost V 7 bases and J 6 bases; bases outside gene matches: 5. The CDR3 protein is CASTGTGGFQPQHF. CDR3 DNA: TGTGCCAGCACAGGGACAGGGGGTTTTCAGCCCCAGCATTTT.

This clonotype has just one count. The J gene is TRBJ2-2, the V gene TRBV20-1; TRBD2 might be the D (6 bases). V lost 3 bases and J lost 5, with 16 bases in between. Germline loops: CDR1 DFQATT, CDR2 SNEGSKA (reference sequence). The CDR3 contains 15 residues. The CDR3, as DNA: TGCAGTGCTAGCACTTACCTGGGGAGGACCGGGGAGCTGTTTTTT. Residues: CSASTYLGRTGELFF.

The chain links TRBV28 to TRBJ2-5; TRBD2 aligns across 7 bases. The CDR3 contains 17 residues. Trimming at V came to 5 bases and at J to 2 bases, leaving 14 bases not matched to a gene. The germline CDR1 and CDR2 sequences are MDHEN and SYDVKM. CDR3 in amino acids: CASSPLRGAGRQETQYF. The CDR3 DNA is TGTGCCAGCAGTCCACTTCGGGGAGCGGGAAGACAAGAGACCCAGTACTTC.

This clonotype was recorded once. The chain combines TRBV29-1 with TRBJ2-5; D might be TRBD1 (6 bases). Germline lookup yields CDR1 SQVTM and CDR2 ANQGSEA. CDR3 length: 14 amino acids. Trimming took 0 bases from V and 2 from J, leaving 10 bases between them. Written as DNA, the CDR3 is TGCAGCGTTGAAGAGGGGGCCCGACAAGAGACCCAGTACTTC. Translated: CSVEEGARQETQYF.

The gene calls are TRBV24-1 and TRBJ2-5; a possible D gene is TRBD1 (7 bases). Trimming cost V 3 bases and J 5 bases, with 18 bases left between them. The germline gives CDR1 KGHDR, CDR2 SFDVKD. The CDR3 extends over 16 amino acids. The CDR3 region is CATSDPRRGQKETQYF. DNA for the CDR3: TGTGCCACCAGTGATCCCCGGAGGGGGCAAAAGGAGACCCAGTACTTC.

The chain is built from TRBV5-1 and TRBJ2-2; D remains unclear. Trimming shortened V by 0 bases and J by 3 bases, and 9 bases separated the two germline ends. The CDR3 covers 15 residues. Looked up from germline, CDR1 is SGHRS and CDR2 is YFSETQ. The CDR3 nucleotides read TGCGCCAGCAGCTTGGGACTGGGGTACACCGGGGAGCTGTTTTTT. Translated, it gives CASSLGLGYTGELFF.

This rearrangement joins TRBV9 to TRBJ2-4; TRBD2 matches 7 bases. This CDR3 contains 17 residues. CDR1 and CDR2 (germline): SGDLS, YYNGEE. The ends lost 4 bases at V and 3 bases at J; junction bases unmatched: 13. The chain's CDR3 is CASSPEGAGFGKNIQYF. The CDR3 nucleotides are TGTGCCAGCAGCCCCGAGGGAGCGGGGTTTGGCAAAAACATTCAGTACTTC.